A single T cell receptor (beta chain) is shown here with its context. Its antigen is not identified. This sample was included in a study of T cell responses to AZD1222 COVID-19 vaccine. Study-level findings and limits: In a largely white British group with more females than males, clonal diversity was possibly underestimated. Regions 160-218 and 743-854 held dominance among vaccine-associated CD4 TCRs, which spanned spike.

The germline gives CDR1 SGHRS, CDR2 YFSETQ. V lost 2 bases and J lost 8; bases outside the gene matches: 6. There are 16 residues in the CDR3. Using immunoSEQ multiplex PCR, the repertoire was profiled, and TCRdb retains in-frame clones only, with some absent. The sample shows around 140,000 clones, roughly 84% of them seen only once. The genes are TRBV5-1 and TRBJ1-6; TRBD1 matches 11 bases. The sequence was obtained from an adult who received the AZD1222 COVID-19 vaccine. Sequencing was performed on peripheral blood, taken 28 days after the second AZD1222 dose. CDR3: CASSLRTGGLDSPLHF. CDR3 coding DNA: TGCGCCAGCAGCTTAAGGACAGGGGGCTTAGATTCACCCCTCCACTTT.